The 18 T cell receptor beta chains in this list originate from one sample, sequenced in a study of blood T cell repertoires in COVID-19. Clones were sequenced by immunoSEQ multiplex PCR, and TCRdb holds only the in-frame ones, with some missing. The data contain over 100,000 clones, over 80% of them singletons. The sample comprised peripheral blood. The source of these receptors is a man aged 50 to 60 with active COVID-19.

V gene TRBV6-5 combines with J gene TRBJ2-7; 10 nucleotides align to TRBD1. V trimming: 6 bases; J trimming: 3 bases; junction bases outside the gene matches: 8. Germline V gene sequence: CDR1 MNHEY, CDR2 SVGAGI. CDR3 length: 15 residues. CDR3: CASRPPGTGVYEQYF. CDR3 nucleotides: TGTGCCAGCAGGCCACCAGGGACAGGGGTCTACGAGCAGTACTTC.

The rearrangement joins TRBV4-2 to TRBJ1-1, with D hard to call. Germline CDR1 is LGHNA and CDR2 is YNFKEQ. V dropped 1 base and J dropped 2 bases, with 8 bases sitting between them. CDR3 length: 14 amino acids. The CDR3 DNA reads TGTGCCAGCAGCCAAGGGGCCTCTAACACTGAAGCTTTCTTT. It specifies CASSQGASNTEAFF.

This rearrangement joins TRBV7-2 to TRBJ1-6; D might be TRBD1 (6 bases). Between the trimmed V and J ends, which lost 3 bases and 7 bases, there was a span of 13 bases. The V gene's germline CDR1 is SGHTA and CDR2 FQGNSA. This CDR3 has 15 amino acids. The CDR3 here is CASSLQGFGNSPLHF. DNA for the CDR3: TGTGCCAGCAGCTTGCAGGGGTTTGGAAATTCACCCCTCCACTTT.

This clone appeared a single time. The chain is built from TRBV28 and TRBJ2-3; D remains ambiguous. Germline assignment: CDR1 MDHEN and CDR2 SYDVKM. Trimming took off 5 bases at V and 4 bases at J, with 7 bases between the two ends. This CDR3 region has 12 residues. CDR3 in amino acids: CASSLTSDTQYF. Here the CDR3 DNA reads TGTGCCAGCAGTCTCACTTCAGATACGCAGTATTTT.

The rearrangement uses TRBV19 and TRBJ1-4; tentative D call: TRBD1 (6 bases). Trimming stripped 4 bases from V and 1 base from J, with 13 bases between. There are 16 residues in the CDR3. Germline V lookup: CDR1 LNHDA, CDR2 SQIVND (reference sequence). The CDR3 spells CASSKGDGGTNEKLFF. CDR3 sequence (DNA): TGTGCCAGTAGTAAGGGGGATGGAGGAACTAATGAAAAACTGTTTTTT.

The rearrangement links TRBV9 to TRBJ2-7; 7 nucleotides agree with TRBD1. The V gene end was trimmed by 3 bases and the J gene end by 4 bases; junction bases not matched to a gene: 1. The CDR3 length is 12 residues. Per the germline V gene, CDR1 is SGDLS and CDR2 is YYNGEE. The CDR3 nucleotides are TGTGCCAGCAGCGGACAGGGTTACGAGCAGTACTTC. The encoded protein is CASSGQGYEQYF. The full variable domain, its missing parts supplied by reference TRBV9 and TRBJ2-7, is DSGVTQTPKHLITATGQRVTLRCSPRSGDLSVYWYQQSLDQGLQFLIQYYNGEERAKGNILERFSAQQFPDLHSELNLSSLELGDSALYFCASSGQGYEQYFGPGTRLTVT.

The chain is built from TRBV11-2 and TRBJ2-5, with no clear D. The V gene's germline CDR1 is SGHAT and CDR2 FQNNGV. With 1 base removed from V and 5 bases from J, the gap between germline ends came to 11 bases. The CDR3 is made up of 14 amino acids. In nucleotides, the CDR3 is TGTGCCAGCAGCTTAGCGTTGAGCCGGGAGACCCAGTACTTC. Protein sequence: CASSLALSRETQYF.

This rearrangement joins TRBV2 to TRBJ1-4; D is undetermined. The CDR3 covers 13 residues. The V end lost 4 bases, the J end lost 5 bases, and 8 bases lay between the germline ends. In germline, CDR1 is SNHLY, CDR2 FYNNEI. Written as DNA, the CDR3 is TGTGCCAGCAGTGGGCTGGTAAATGAAAAACTGTTTTTT. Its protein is CASSGLVNEKLFF.

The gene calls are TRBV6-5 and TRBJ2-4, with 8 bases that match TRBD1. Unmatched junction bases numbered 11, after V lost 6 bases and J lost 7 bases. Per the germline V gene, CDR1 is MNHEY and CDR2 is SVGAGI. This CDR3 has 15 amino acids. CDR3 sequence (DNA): TGTGCCAGCAGCCCAGAACCTAGACAGGGGAACATTCAGTACTTC. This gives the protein CASSPEPRQGNIQYF.

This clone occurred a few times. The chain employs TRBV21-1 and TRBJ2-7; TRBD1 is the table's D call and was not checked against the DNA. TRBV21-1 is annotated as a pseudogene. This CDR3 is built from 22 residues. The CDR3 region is CASKTYIPGAPNPLGLWYEQYF. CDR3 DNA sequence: TGTGCCAGCAAAACCTATATCCCAGGGGCACCCAACCCGTTAGGGTTGTGGTACGAGCAGTACTTC.

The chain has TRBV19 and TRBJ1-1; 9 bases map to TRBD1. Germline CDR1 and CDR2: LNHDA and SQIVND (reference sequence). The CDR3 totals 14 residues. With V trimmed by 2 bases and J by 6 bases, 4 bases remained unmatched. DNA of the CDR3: TGTGCCAGTAGTATAACCAACAGGGGGCCTGAAGCTTTCTTT. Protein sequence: CASSITNRGPEAFF.

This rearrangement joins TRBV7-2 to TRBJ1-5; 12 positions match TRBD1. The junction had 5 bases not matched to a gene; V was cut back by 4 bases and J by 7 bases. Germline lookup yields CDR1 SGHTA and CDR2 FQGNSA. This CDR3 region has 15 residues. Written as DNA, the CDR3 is TGTGCCAGCAGCTCGGGACAGGGGGCAGGACAGCCCCAGCATTTT. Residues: CASSSGQGAGQPQHF.

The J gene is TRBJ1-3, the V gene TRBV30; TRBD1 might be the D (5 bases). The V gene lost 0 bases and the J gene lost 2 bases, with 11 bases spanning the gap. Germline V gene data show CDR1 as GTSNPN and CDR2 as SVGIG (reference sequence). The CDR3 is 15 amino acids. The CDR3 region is CAWSVRRGAGNTIYF. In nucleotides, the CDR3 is TGTGCCTGGAGTGTACGGCGGGGGGCTGGAAACACCATATATTTT.

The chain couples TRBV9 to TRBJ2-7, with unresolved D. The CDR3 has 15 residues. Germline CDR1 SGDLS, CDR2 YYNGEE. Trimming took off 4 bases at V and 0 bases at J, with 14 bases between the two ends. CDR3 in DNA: TGTGCCAGCAGCCCCTATCCGGGTAACTCCTACGAGCAGTACTTC. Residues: CASSPYPGNSYEQYF.

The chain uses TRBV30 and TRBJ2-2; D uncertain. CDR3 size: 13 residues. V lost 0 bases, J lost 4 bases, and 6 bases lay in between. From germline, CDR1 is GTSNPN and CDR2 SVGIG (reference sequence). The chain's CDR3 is CAWSVSRTGELFF. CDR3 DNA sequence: TGTGCCTGGAGTGTTAGTCGCACCGGGGAGCTGTTTTTT.

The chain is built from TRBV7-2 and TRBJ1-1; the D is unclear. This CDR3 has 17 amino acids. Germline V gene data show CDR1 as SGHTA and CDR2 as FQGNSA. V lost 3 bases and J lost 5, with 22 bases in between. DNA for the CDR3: TGTGCCAGCAGCTTCATTTTGACCGGGCCGGGAGGGACTGAAGCTTTCTTT. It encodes CASSFILTGPGGTEAFF.

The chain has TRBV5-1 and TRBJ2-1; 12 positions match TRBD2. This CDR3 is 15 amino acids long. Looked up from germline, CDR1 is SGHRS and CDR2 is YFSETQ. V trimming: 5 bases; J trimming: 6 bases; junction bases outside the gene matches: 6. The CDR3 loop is CASRHTSGGPNEQFF. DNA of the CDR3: TGCGCCAGCAGACACACTAGCGGGGGGCCCAATGAGCAGTTCTTC.

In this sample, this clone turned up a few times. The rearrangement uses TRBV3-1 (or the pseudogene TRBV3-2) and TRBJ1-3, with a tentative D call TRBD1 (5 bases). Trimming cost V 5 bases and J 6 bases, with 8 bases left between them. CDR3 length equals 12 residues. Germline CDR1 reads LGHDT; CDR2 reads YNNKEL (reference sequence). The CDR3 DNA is TGTGCCAGCAGCGGTGGGGCAAACACCATATATTTT. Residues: CASSGGANTIYF.